The 28 T cell receptor beta chains listed next were all sequenced from one sample in a study of CD8 T cells in ankylosing spondylitis. TCRdb re-called the 5' RACE reads with MiXCR, one entry per CDR3 protein. The data contain some 250,000 distinct CDR3 sequences, 20% to 30% of them singletons. The sample consisted of blood, either unsorted or a sorted T cell fraction (not recorded which). These receptors came from a male donor with ankylosing spondylitis or in good health (not recorded which).

This rearrangement joins TRBV6-4 to TRBJ2-3; 7 bases line up with TRBD1. The CDR3 has 14 residues. The germline CDR1 and CDR2 sequences are MRHNA and SNTAGT. V dropped 5 bases and J dropped 0; count of bases not matched to a gene: 2. CDR3 amino acids: CASSRQGSTDTQYF. As DNA, the CDR3 is TGTGCCAGCAGTAGACAGGGAAGCACAGATACGCAGTATTTT.

This clonotype was detected ten times or more. The rearrangement joins TRBV6-1 to TRBJ1-5, with a weak D call TRBD1 (5 bases). The germline gives CDR1 MNHNS, CDR2 SASEGT. There are 14 residues in the CDR3. V lost 4 bases, J lost 6 bases, and 13 bases lay in between. CDR3 in amino acids: CASSVGGVGQPQHF. CDR3 DNA sequence: TGTGCCAGCAGTGTGGGAGGGGTGGGTCAGCCCCAGCATTTT.

This clonotype was seen many times. J is TRBJ2-1 and V is TRBV6-5; 10 bases line up with TRBD1. The CDR3 loop spans 16 amino acids. Trimming removed 4 bases from V and 3 bases from J; junction bases left unmatched: 6. The germline CDR1 and CDR2 sequences are MNHEY and SVGAGI. As DNA, the CDR3 is TGTGCCAGCAGTTCCCGACGGACAGGGGGCTACAATGAGCAGTTCTTC. Encoded protein: CASSSRRTGGYNEQFF.

V and J are TRBV6-6 and TRBJ2-2; D call uncertain. The germline V gene encodes CDR1 MNHNY and CDR2 SVGAGI (reference sequence). The length of the CDR3 is 12 residues. The V end was cut by 2 bases, the J end by 8 bases, with 6 bases between. The CDR3, as DNA: TGTGCCAGCAGTTACCCTCGTGGGGAGCTGTTTTTT. Protein sequence: CASSYPRGELFF.

This clonotype was found a few times. The chain carries TRBV2 and TRBJ1-5; D unclear. The V gene's germline CDR1 is SNHLY and CDR2 FYNNEI. With 7 bases removed from V and 6 bases from J, the gap between germline ends came to 16 bases. CDR3 length: 14 amino acids. The CDR3 region has the DNA TGTGCCAGCACCGTCGGCCATTGGGGTCAGCCCCAGCATTTT. Its protein is CASTVGHWGQPQHF.

This clonotype has ten or more counts. V is TRBV20-1 and J is TRBJ1-2, with D tentatively TRBD1 (5 bases). This CDR3 comprises 13 residues. Germline CDR1 reads DFQATT; CDR2 reads SNEGSKA (reference sequence). The DNA for the CDR3 is TGCAGCCCCGGGGTTGGGGGGAACTATGGCTACACCTTC. This encodes CSPGVGGNYGYTF.

CDR3 sequence (DNA): TGTGCCATCCTCGTAAGGCAGGGTAACGCCTACGAGCAGTACTTC. It is translated as CAILVRQGNAYEQYF. The J gene is TRBJ2-7, the V gene TRBV10-3; possibly TRBD1 for D (5 bases). CDR1 is ENHRY, CDR2 SYGVKD, per germline. This CDR3 contains 15 residues. V was shortened by 8 bases and J by 2 bases, with 19 bases between the two germline ends.

This clonotype was detected many times. The gene calls are TRBV3-1 and TRBJ1-1, with 11 positions matching TRBD1. V lost 4 bases to trimming and J lost 4 bases; unmatched junction nucleotides: 8. Germline assignment: CDR1 LGHDT and CDR2 YNNKEL (reference sequence). There are 16 residues in the CDR3. The CDR3 sequence is CASSPGQGVRGTEAFF. CDR3 DNA sequence: TGTGCCAGCAGCCCGGGACAGGGGGTTAGGGGCACTGAAGCTTTCTTT.

This clonotype appeared many times. The V call is TRBV20-1, the J call TRBJ2-5; 9 nucleotides align to TRBD2. CDR1 and CDR2 (germline): DFQATT, SNEGSKA (reference sequence). This CDR3 contains 15 residues. V was clipped by 3 bases and J by 1 base; unmatched bases: 6. CDR3 DNA: TGCAGTGCTAGGATGCGCGGGGGGGTCCAAGAGACCCAGTACTTC. Its protein product is CSARMRGGVQETQYF.

In its sample, this clonotype was seen many times. This chain links TRBV12-3 or TRBV12-4 with TRBJ2-2; the D is unclear. The CDR3 is made up of 12 amino acids. Trimming removed 6 bases at V and 3 bases at J, with 5 bases between. CDR3 sequence (DNA): TGTGCCAGCAGGCTTGACACCGGGGAGCTGTTTTTT. Protein product: CASRLDTGELFF.

The gene calls are TRBV2 and TRBJ2-1; D gene unclear. Germline V gives CDR1 SNHLY, CDR2 FYNNEI. V lost 7 bases, J lost 4 bases, and 14 bases lay in between. The length of the CDR3 is 14 residues. CDR3 nucleotide sequence: TGTGCCAGCAACCGCCAGGCCCTATACAATGAGCAGTTCTTC. Protein: CASNRQALYNEQFF.

In this sample, this clonotype turned up many times. This chain joins TRBV20-1 and TRBJ2-7; D gene uncertain. V was clipped by 4 bases and J by 1 base, with 14 bases between them. CDR1 and CDR2 (germline): DFQATT, SNEGSKA (reference sequence). CDR3 length: 14 amino acids. CDR3 DNA sequence: TGCAGTGCTAAAGGTCAGGACGGATCCTACGAGCAGTACTTC. Translated, it gives CSAKGQDGSYEQYF.

This clonotype was counted only a few times. The chain is built from TRBV10-3 and TRBJ2-5; weak D call: TRBD1 (6 bases). Germline V gene sequence: CDR1 ENHRY, CDR2 SYGVKD. The CDR3 is 15 residues long. The ends were cut back, 6 bases at V and 2 bases at J, with 16 bases in the middle. The CDR3 protein is CAIREWGQGQETQYF. The CDR3 DNA sequence: TGTGCCATCAGGGAATGGGGTCAGGGGCAAGAGACCCAGTACTTC.

This clonotype showed up many times. The rearrangement uses TRBV2 and TRBJ1-5; 10 nucleotides match TRBD1. V trimming: 5 bases; J trimming: 6 bases; junction bases outside the gene matches: 4. The CDR3 consists of 14 residues. Looked up from germline, CDR1 is SNHLY and CDR2 is FYNNEI. The CDR3 loop is CASSPDRGLQPQHF. In nucleotides, the CDR3 is TGTGCCAGCAGTCCTGACAGGGGGCTTCAGCCCCAGCATTTT.

This clonotype was recorded at least ten times. The chain combines TRBV6-5 with TRBJ2-4, with 7 bases aligning to TRBD2. J gave up 2 bases and V 0 bases, and 1 base lay outside the gene matches. Germline V CDR1 and CDR2: MNHEY, SVGAGI. CDR3 length: 15 residues. DNA for the CDR3: TGTGCCAGCAGTTACTCGGGGGGGACCAAAAACATTCAGTACTTC. Its protein is CASSYSGGTKNIQYF.

The sample holds many counts of this clonotype. The chain carries TRBV6-1 and TRBJ1-6; D uncertain. CDR3 length equals 16 residues. V lost 6 bases and J 4 bases, leaving 16 bases between the germline ends. Looked up from germline, CDR1 is MNHNS and CDR2 is SASEGT. DNA of the CDR3: TGTGCCAGCAGAACGGGCCCCTTAGGGTATAATTCACCCCTCCACTTT. It yields the protein CASRTGPLGYNSPLHF.

This clonotype has at least ten counts. The chain employs TRBV10-3 and TRBJ2-3; tentative D call: TRBD1 (5 bases). V was cut by 0 bases and J by 8 bases, with 15 bases left in between. There are 15 residues in the CDR3. Germline CDR1 ENHRY, CDR2 SYGVKD. The DNA for the CDR3 is TGTGCCATCAGTGAGTCGCAGGGTTCGATTGGTACGCAGTATTTT. Amino acid sequence: CAISESQGSIGTQYF.

This clonotype was recorded many times. CDR3 nucleotide sequence: TGCAGTGAGGGCAACCAAGAGACCCAGTACTTC. As protein: CSEGNQETQYF. This sequence joins TRBV20-1 and TRBJ2-5; D is uncertain. Trimming pared 7 bases from V and 0 bases from J, leaving 6 bases between. The CDR3 length is 11 residues. Germline values: CDR1 DFQATT, CDR2 SNEGSKA (reference sequence).

This clonotype was seen a handful of times. This chain uses TRBV28 with TRBJ2-3, with 12 bases identical to TRBD1. This CDR3 is built from 16 residues. CDR1 MDHEN and CDR2 SYDVKM come from the germline V gene. The trim removed 6 bases at V and 5 bases at J, leaving 9 bases unmatched. The CDR3 DNA reads as TGTGCCAGCAGCGTGACCGGGACAGGGGGCGTAGATACGCAGTATTTT. Residues: CASSVTGTGGVDTQYF. The full variable domain, in which reference TRBV28 and TRBJ2-3 provide the parts outside the CDR3, is DVKVTQSSRYLVKRTGEKVFLECVQDMDHENMFWYRQDPGLGLRLIYFSYDVKMKEKGDIPEGYSVSREKKERFSLILESASTNQTSMYLCASSVTGTGGVDTQYFGPGTRLTVL.

The J gene is TRBJ2-2, the V gene TRBV6-1; D unresolved. V was cut by 5 bases and J by 6 bases, with 13 bases left in between. The CDR3 is made up of 14 amino acids. The V gene's germline CDR1 is MNHNS and CDR2 SASEGT. The CDR3 protein is CASSTLVRSGELFF. As DNA, the CDR3 is TGTGCCAGCAGTACGCTCGTTCGGTCCGGGGAGCTGTTTTTT.

This clonotype was detected a few times. The chain carries TRBV20-1 and TRBJ2-2; 7 bases align to TRBD2. The CDR3 length is 14 residues. Per the germline V gene, CDR1 is DFQATT and CDR2 is SNEGSKA (reference sequence). The junction had 6 bases not matched to a gene; V was cut back by 3 bases and J by 5 bases. The CDR3 protein is CSASGLDGTGELFF. DNA of the CDR3: TGCAGTGCTAGTGGACTAGATGGGACCGGGGAGCTGTTTTTT.

In this sample, this clonotype turned up many times. V and J are TRBV28 and TRBJ2-3, with D maybe TRBD2 (7 bases). V was clipped by 7 bases and J by 4 bases, with 15 bases between them. Germline V gene sequence: CDR1 MDHEN, CDR2 SYDVKM. The CDR3 length is 14 residues. As DNA, the CDR3 is TGTGCCAGCACTAGGGGGGGATTGTCAGATACGCAGTATTTT. Protein product: CASTRGGLSDTQYF.

This clonotype was seen ten or more times. The chain carries TRBV20-1 and TRBJ2-1; 9 positions match TRBD2. The V gene's germline CDR1 is DFQATT and CDR2 SNEGSKA (reference sequence). The trim removed 5 bases at V and 4 bases at J, leaving 6 bases unmatched. The CDR3 consists of 14 residues. Here the CDR3 DNA reads TGCAGTGCTCGTAGCGGGGGCTTATACAATGAGCAGTTCTTC. This sequence encodes CSARSGGLYNEQFF.

V and J are TRBV20-1 and TRBJ2-3; tentatively, D is TRBD2 (6 bases). This CDR3 spans 14 amino acids. Germline V gene data show CDR1 as DFQATT and CDR2 as SNEGSKA (reference sequence). V lost 6 bases to trimming and J lost 7 bases, with 20 bases between them. CDR3 residues: CSAPFAGGGYTQYF. The CDR3 nucleotides are TGCAGTGCCCCCTTTGCGGGCGGAGGGTATACGCAGTATTTT.

This chain uses TRBV12-3 or TRBV12-4 with TRBJ2-5, with a tentative D call TRBD1 (5 bases). Trimming stripped 7 bases from V and 0 bases from J, with 15 bases between. CDR3 size: 15 residues. CDR3 nucleotide sequence: TGTGCCAGCACCTTTCCCGACAGATACCAAGAGACCCAGTACTTC. Translating gives CASTFPDRYQETQYF.

A few counts support this clonotype. CDR3 amino acids: CASSSGLRETQYF. DNA of the CDR3: TGCGCCAGCAGTTCAGGGTTGCGAGAGACCCAGTACTTC. The chain has TRBV10-2 and TRBJ2-5; TRBD1 is a possible D gene (5 bases). This CDR3 has 13 amino acids. In germline, CDR1 is WSHSY, CDR2 SAAADI. V was pared by 5 bases and J by 4 bases, with 11 bases between.

This clonotype has more than one count but fewer than ten. The chain recombines TRBV12-3 or TRBV12-4 with TRBJ1-6; the match to TRBD1 covers 10 bases. Germline trimming cut 1 base from V and 8 bases from J; bases unmatched to any gene: 5. The CDR3 extends over 16 amino acids. CDR3 region: CASSLGWTGGDSPLHF. CDR3 nucleotide sequence: TGTGCCAGCAGTTTAGGGTGGACAGGGGGGGATTCACCCCTCCACTTT.

This clonotype was seen ten or more times. The chain carries TRBV21-1 and TRBJ2-2. TRBV21-1 is classified as a pseudogene. The CDR3 length is 19 residues. The CDR3 sequence: CASSKIGEVITTNTGELFF. Here the CDR3 DNA reads TGTGCCAGCAGCAAAATCGGCGAGGTGATAACGACCAACACCGGGGAGCTGTTTTTT.